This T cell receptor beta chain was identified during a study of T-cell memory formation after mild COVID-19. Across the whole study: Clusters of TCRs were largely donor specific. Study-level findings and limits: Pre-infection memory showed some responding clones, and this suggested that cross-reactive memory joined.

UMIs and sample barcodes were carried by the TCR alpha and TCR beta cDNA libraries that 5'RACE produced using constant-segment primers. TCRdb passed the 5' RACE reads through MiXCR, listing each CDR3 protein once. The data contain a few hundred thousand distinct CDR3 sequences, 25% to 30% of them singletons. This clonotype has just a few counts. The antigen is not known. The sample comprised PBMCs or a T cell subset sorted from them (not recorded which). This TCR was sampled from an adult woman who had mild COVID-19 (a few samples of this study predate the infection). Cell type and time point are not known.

CDR3 in amino acids: CASSLPGRSGQWYF. CDR3 DNA: TGTGCCAGCAGCTTGCCTGGTCGTTCGGGACAGTGGTACTTC. J is TRBJ2-7 and V is TRBV5-5; 7 bases agree with TRBD1. Germline V gene sequence: CDR1 SGHKS, CDR2 YYEKEE (reference sequence). CDR3 length: 14 residues. Unmatched junction bases numbered 13, after V lost 1 base and J lost 12 bases.